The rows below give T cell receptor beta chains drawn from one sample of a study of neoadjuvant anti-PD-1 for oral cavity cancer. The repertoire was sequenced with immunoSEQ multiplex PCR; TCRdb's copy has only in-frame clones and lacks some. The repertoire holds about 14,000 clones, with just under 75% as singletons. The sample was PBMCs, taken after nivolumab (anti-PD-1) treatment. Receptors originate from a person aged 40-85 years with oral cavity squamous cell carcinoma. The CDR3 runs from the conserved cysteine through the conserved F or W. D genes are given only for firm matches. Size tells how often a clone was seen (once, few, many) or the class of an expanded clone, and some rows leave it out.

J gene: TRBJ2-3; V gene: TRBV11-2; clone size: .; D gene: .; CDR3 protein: CASSHGNSDGTDTQYF; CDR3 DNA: TGTGCCAGCAGCCACGGGAACAGCGACGGCACAGATACGCAGTATTTT
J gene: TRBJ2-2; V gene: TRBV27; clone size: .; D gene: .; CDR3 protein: CASSPDRTTGELFF; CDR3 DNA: TGTGCCAGCAGCCCGGACCGAACCACCGGGGAGCTGTTTTTT
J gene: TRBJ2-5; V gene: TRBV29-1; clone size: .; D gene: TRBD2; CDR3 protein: CSVSSGRVAETQYF; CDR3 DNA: TGCAGCGTTTCTAGCGGGAGGGTAGCGGAGACCCAGTACTTC
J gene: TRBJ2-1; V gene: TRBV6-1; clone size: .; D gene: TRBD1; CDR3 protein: CATRQGSAYNEQFF; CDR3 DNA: TGTGCCACGCGACAGGGTTCTGCCTACAATGAGCAGTTCTTC
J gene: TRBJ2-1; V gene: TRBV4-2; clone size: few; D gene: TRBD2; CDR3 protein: CASSLKWLAGYEQFF; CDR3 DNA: TGTGCCAGCAGCCTTAAATGGCTAGCGGGCTATGAGCAGTTCTTC
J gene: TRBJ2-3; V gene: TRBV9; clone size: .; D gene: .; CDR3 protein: CASSGEGPVPSDTQYF; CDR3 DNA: TGTGCCAGCAGCGGCGAGGGGCCGGTCCCTTCAGATACGCAGTATTTT
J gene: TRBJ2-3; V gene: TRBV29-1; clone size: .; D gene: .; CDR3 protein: CSVKGRSTDTQYF; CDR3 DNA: TGCAGCGTAAAAGGGCGTTCCACAGATACGCAGTATTTT
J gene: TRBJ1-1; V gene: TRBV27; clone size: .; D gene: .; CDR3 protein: CASSSQMNTEAFF; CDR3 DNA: TGTGCCAGCAGTTCGCAGATGAACACTGAAGCTTTCTTT
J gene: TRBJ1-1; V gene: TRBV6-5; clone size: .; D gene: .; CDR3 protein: CASLRAFF; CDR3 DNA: TGTGCCAGCCTTAGGGCTTTCTTT
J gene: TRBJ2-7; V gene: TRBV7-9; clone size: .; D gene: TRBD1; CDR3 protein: CAGGQGLKQYF; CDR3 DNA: TGTGCCGGGGGACAGGGATTAAAGCAGTACTTC
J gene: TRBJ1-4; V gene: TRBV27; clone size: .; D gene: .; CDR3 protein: CASSLVGATNEKLFF; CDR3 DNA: TGTGCCAGCAGTTTAGTCGGAGCAACTAATGAAAAACTGTTTTTT
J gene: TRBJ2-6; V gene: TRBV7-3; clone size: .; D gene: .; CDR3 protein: CASSRINSGANVLTF; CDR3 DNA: TGTGCCAGCAGCCGGATAAACTCTGGGGCCAACGTCCTGACTTTC
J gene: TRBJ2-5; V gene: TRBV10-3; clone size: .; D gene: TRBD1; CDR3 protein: CAISESRTGEETQYF; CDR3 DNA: TGTGCCATCAGTGAGTCCCGGACAGGTGAAGAGACCCAGTACTTC
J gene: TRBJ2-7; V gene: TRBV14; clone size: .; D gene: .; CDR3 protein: CASSQDALYEQYF; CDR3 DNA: TGTGCCAGCAGCCAAGATGCGCTCTACGAGCAGTACTTC
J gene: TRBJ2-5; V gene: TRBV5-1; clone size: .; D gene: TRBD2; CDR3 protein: CASSPGVAGFEETQYF; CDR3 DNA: TGCGCCAGCAGCCCCGGGGTAGCGGGTTTTGAAGAGACCCAGTACTTC
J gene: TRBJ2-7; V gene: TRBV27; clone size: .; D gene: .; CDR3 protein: CASSIQGASWEQYF; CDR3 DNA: TGTGCCAGCAGCATTCAGGGTGCTTCCTGGGAGCAGTACTTC